These 11 T cell receptor beta chains originate from one sample sequenced in a study of T cells in Graves' hyperthyroidism and ophthalmopathy. Authors of the study amplified TCR beta CDR3 regions from RNA transcripts. The HTBI set primed first-round TCR CDR3 RT-PCR. TCRdb re-derived calls from the multiplex PCR reads in MiXCR, one entry per CDR3 protein. The sample holds 110,000 to 150,000 distinct CDR3 sequences, around 20% seen once. The specimen sequenced was blood. The receptors shown here come from a woman aged 50 to 60 with Graves' hyperthyroidism that later progressed to Graves' ophthalmopathy.

This clonotype has at least ten counts. The chain uses TRBV6-1 and TRBJ2-3, with 7 bases identical to TRBD2. Germline CDR1 and CDR2: MNHNS and SASEGT. The CDR3 covers 15 residues. V shed 6 bases and J 4 bases; nucleotides not matched to a gene: 10. The CDR3 loop is CASSLRREIPDTQYF. CDR3 bases: TGTGCCAGCAGCCTCAGGCGGGAGATCCCAGATACGCAGTATTTT.

This clonotype occurred many times. The V gene is TRBV12-3 or TRBV12-4, the J gene TRBJ2-1, with unresolved D. Trimming took off 7 bases at V and 6 bases at J, with 10 bases between the two ends. The CDR3 totals 12 residues. The CDR3 sequence is CASTFSFNEQFF. The CDR3 nucleotides read TGTGCCAGCACCTTTTCATTCAATGAGCAGTTCTTC.

The chain combines TRBV6-2 or TRBV6-3 with TRBJ1-1; tentative D call: TRBD1 (5 bases). V was trimmed by 4 bases and J by 5 bases, leaving 20 bases between them. Per the germline V gene, CDR1 is MNHEY and CDR2 is SVGEGT. CDR3 length: 16 residues. The CDR3 sequence: CASSFIQYRGWTEAFF. CDR3 coding DNA: TGTGCCAGCAGTTTTATCCAGTATAGGGGTTGGACTGAAGCTTTCTTT.

This clonotype was observed at least ten times. The V gene is TRBV28, the J gene TRBJ2-5; 8 bases are shared with TRBD1. Trimming cost V 8 bases and J 5 bases; bases outside gene matches: 7. Germline V gene sequence: CDR1 MDHEN, CDR2 SYDVKM. There are 13 residues in the CDR3. The CDR3 region has the DNA TGTGCCAGCCGGGCAGGGGGCCGGGAGACCCAGTACTTC. Translated: CASRAGGRETQYF.

The chain employs TRBV14 and TRBJ2-4; D perhaps matches TRBD1 (6 bases). The V and J ends lost 6 bases and 5 bases respectively, with 14 bases between them. In germline, CDR1 is SGHDN, CDR2 FVKESK. The CDR3 is made up of 14 amino acids. CDR3 bases: TGTGCCAGCAGTCATCGGACAGAAGAAAACATTCAGTACTTC. This sequence encodes CASSHRTEENIQYF.

This clonotype has ten or more counts. CDR3 sequence reads: CASSFVGGLVDEQFF. The CDR3, as DNA: TGTGCCAGCAGCTTCGTAGGGGGACTAGTTGATGAGCAGTTCTTC. The chain recombines TRBV7-9 with TRBJ2-1, with 8 bases lining up with TRBD2. This CDR3 has 15 amino acids. From germline, CDR1 is SEHNR and CDR2 FQNEAQ (reference sequence). V shed 3 bases and J 8 bases; nucleotides not matched to a gene: 9.

J is TRBJ2-1 and V is TRBV11-1; TRBD2 might be the D (6 bases). The germline V gene encodes CDR1 SGHAT and CDR2 FQDESV (reference sequence). Between the trimmed V and J ends, which lost 5 bases and 7 bases, there was a span of 15 bases. The CDR3 contains 14 residues. In DNA, the CDR3 is TGTGCCAGCAGCCGTCCGGGACTGAAGAATGAGCAGTTCTTC. Translating it yields CASSRPGLKNEQFF.

The rearrangement joins TRBV5-1 to TRBJ2-3, with D unresolved. V was pared by 4 bases and J by 2 bases, with 14 bases between. Germline V gene sequence: CDR1 SGHRS, CDR2 YFSETQ. The CDR3 is made up of 15 amino acids. The CDR3 DNA reads as TGCGCCAGCAGCCATACCAACCCACACACAGATACGCAGTATTTT. Protein product: CASSHTNPHTDTQYF.

This clonotype has a count of ten or more. The chain has TRBV6-1 and TRBJ1-2; D possibly corresponds to TRBD1 (5 bases). V was pared by 6 bases and J by 0 bases, with 14 bases between. The CDR3 has 15 amino acids. CDR1 is MNHNS, CDR2 SASEGT, per germline. CDR3 DNA: TGTGCCAGCAGGCCCGGGACCGGAGCTAACTATGGCTACACCTTC. It specifies CASRPGTGANYGYTF.

This clonotype was seen repeatedly, ten times or more. This chain connects TRBV28 to TRBJ1-2; TRBD1 matches 12 bases. There are 16 residues in the CDR3. With 6 bases clipped from V and 7 bases from J, the junction kept 12 bases outside the gene matches. CDR1 is MDHEN, CDR2 SYDVKM, per germline. CDR3 sequence reads: CASSPQSWDRGLGYTF. In nucleotides, the CDR3 is TGTGCCAGCAGCCCTCAAAGCTGGGACAGGGGGCTTGGCTACACCTTC.

The chain uses TRBV10-1 and TRBJ1-2; 8 positions match TRBD1. Per germline, CDR1 WNHNN and CDR2 SYGVQD (reference sequence). CDR3 length equals 14 residues. The junction had 7 bases not matched to a gene; V was cut back by 7 bases and J by 3 bases. The CDR3 sequence: CASTNPTGDYGYTF. The CDR3 nucleotides read TGCGCCAGCACCAATCCGACAGGGGACTATGGCTACACCTTC.